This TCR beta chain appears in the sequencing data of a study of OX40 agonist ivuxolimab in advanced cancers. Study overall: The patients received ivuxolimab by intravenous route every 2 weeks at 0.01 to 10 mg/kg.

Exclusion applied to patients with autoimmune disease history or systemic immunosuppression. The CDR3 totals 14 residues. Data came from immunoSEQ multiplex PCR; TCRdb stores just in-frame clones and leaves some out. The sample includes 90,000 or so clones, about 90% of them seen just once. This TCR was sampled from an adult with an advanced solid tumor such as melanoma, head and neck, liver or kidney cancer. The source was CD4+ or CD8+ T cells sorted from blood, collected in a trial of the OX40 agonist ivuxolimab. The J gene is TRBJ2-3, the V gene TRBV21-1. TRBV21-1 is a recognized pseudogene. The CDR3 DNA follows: TGTGCCAGCAGCAAACCTCACAGCACAGATACGCAGTATTTT. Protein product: CASSKPHSTDTQYF.